These T cell receptor beta chains were read from a single sample in a study of cytomegalovirus exposure and HLA in healthy donors. Method: immunoSEQ multiplex PCR; TCRdb's copy keeps in-frame clones and lacks some. Here the sample spans over 150,000 clones, approximately 85% being singletons. Source material: PBMCs. These receptors came from a young man in good health and CMV-seropositive. Both conserved end residues are part of each CDR3. The order of the fields is clone size, D gene, J gene, V gene, CDR3 DNA, CDR3 protein. The D gene is left open where the match is weak. The listing skips clone size in some rows; elsewhere it reads once, few, many or a size class.

size: .
D: TRBD1
J: TRBJ1-5
V: TRBV15
DNA: TGTGCCACCAGCAGAGGGGGACAGGCCTATAGCAATCAGCCCCAGCATTTT
CDR3: CATSRGGQAYSNQPQHF

size: .
D: .
J: TRBJ2-7
V: TRBV27
DNA: TGTGCCAGCAGTTATTCCCGGACAGTTTACGAGCAGTACTTC
CDR3: CASSYSRTVYEQYF

size: .
D: .
J: TRBJ2-3
V: TRBV2
DNA: TGTGCCAGCAGAGGCACTGGGCCTCTCCGCACAGATACGCAGTATTTT
CDR3: CASRGTGPLRTDTQYF

size: .
D: TRBD1
J: TRBJ1-1
V: TRBV7-9
DNA: TGTTCCAGCAGCTCTCCCGGGACAGCGAACACTGAAGCTTTCTTT
CDR3: CSSSSPGTANTEAFF

size: .
D: .
J: TRBJ2-1
V: TRBV5-4
DNA: TGTGCCAGCAGCTTGGGGGAGTCCGCTCCGAACAATGAGCAGTTCTTC
CDR3: CASSLGESAPNNEQFF

size: .
D: .
J: TRBJ1-2
V: TRBV18
DNA: TGTGCCAGCTCCCCGGAGGAGGGCTTTGGCTACACCTTC
CDR3: CASSPEEGFGYTF

size: once
D: .
J: TRBJ2-7
V: TRBV11-2
DNA: TGTGCCAGCAGCTTAAGTACAGGGCCCTACGAGCAGTACTTC
CDR3: CASSLSTGPYEQYF

size: .
D: TRBD1
J: TRBJ2-1
V: TRBV28
DNA: TGTGCCAGCAGACCGGCTGGGACAGTATACAATGAGCAGTTCTTC
CDR3: CASRPAGTVYNEQFF

size: .
D: TRBD2
J: TRBJ2-7
V: TRBV11-3
DNA: TGTGCCAGCAGCTCGGGACTAGCGGGAGCAGGCGAGCAGTACTTC
CDR3: CASSSGLAGAGEQYF

size: .
D: .
J: TRBJ2-1
V: TRBV7-6
DNA: TGTGCCAGCAGCTTAGGGAGTGGCTCCTACAATGAGCAGTTCTTC
CDR3: CASSLGSGSYNEQFF

size: few
D: .
J: TRBJ1-1
V: TRBV18
DNA: TGTGCCAGCTCACCACCGCCCGGGTCCACTGAAGCTTTCTTT
CDR3: CASSPPPGSTEAFF

size: .
D: .
J: TRBJ2-2
V: TRBV27
DNA: TGTGCCAGCAGTTTCATACAGGGTACCGGGGAGCTGTTTTTT
CDR3: CASSFIQGTGELFF

size: .
D: TRBD2
J: TRBJ2-7
V: TRBV5-1
DNA: TGCGCCAGCAGCTTGGCCCCTAGCGGAGGCTCCTACGAGCAGTACTTC
CDR3: CASSLAPSGGSYEQYF

size: once
D: TRBD2
J: TRBJ2-5
V: TRBV4-3
DNA: TGCGCCAGCAGCCAAGAAGGTAGCGGGAGAGAGACCCAGTACTTC
CDR3: CASSQEGSGRETQYF

size: .
D: .
J: TRBJ2-3
V: TRBV4-3
DNA: TGCGCCAGCAGCCACCGTGTCCTAGAGGATACGCAGTATTTT
CDR3: CASSHRVLEDTQYF

size: .
D: TRBD2
J: TRBJ2-2
V: TRBV7-3
DNA: TGTGCCAGCGGACTAGCGGCGAACACCGGGGAGCTGTTTTTT
CDR3: CASGLAANTGELFF

size: .
D: .
J: TRBJ1-2
V: TRBV6-1
DNA: TGTGCCAGCAGTTCTAGCGGCCTCTATGGCTACACCTTC
CDR3: CASSSSGLYGYTF

size: .
D: .
J: TRBJ2-7
V: TRBV5-5
DNA: TGTGCCAGCAGCCTGCAGACCTACGAGCAGTACTTC
CDR3: CASSLQTYEQYF

size: .
D: TRBD1
J: TRBJ1-2
V: TRBV5-1
DNA: TGCGCCAGCAGCTTCTTCCCCCCGACAGGGACAAATGGCTACACCTTC
CDR3: CASSFFPPTGTNGYTF

size: .
D: TRBD1
J: TRBJ2-7
V: TRBV27
DNA: TGTGCCAGCAGCCCAAGGACAGGTACAACCTACGAGCAGTACTTC
CDR3: CASSPRTGTTYEQYF

size: .
D: .
J: TRBJ1-2
V: TRBV27
DNA: TGTGCCTGCAGTTTGTGGGGGGACGGCTATGGCTACACCTTC
CDR3: CACSLWGDGYGYTF

size: .
D: .
J: TRBJ2-1
V: TRBV27
DNA: TGTGCCAGCAGTTTATCGATACTAGCTATGGATGAGCAGTTCTTC
CDR3: CASSLSILAMDEQFF

size: .
D: .
J: TRBJ2-7
V: TRBV6-5
DNA: TGTGCCAGCAGTTACGCGGGGGGACAGCCCTACGAGCAGTACTTC
CDR3: CASSYAGGQPYEQYF

size: .
D: .
J: TRBJ2-1
V: TRBV28
DNA: TGTGCCAGCAGGGGGATACAGGGATACAATGAGCAGTTCTTC
CDR3: CASRGIQGYNEQFF

size: .
D: .
J: TRBJ1-2
V: TRBV7-2
DNA: TGTGCCAGCAGCTTAGATGGCGCGGCAGGGGCCTATGGCTACACCTTC
CDR3: CASSLDGAAGAYGYTF

size: .
D: .
J: TRBJ2-2
V: TRBV9
DNA: TGTGCCAGCAGCGTAGCGGGTAGCGGTCCTAAGGGGGAGCTGTTTTTT
CDR3: CASSVAGSGPKGELFF

size: .
D: .
J: TRBJ1-2
V: TRBV4-3
DNA: TGCGCCAGCAGCCAAAGTGTCGCAGGGGACCCTAACTATGGCTACACCTTC
CDR3: CASSQSVAGDPNYGYTF

size: .
D: .
J: TRBJ2-1
V: TRBV7-6
DNA: TGTGCCAGCAGCTTAGAAGGGAGGAACTCTGAGCAGTTCTTC
CDR3: CASSLEGRNSEQFF

size: few
D: TRBD1
J: TRBJ1-2
V: TRBV6-5
DNA: TGTGCCAGCAGTTATACCGGGACAGGGGATGGCTACACCTTC
CDR3: CASSYTGTGDGYTF

size: .
D: TRBD2
J: TRBJ2-3
V: TRBV11-3
DNA: TGTGCCAGCAGTCTAGCGGGAGGGGGAGTGAGGACAGATACGCAGTATTTT
CDR3: CASSLAGGGVRTDTQYF

size: .
D: TRBD1
J: TRBJ2-3
V: TRBV19
DNA: TGTGCCAGTAGTGGGGACAGGGGTGGCACAGATACGCAGTATTTT
CDR3: CASSGDRGGTDTQYF

size: .
D: TRBD1
J: TRBJ2-1
V: TRBV5-1
DNA: TGCGCCAGCAGCCCGCTAGGGACAGGGGTGAATGAGCAGTTCTTC
CDR3: CASSPLGTGVNEQFF

size: .
D: .
J: TRBJ1-2
V: TRBV9
DNA: TGTGCCAGCAGCGCGGGATTCTTTAACTATGGCTACACCTTC
CDR3: CASSAGFFNYGYTF

size: .
D: TRBD1
J: TRBJ1-3
V: TRBV5-1
DNA: TGCGCCAGCAGTTCCGGGACAGACCATTCTGGAAACACCATATATTTT
CDR3: CASSSGTDHSGNTIYF

size: .
D: TRBD1
J: TRBJ1-1
V: TRBV2
DNA: TGTGCCAGCAGTGTGACGGACAGGATGTACCTGAACACTGAAGCTTTCTTT
CDR3: CASSVTDRMYLNTEAFF

size: .
D: .
J: TRBJ2-3
V: TRBV15
DNA: TGTGCCACCAGCAGAGATGGGGGCCGCGCGGATACGCAGTATTTT
CDR3: CATSRDGGRADTQYF

size: .
D: .
J: TRBJ2-7
V: TRBV11-3
DNA: TGTGCCAGCAGCCCGGGACTGGATATAGAGCAGTACTTC
CDR3: CASSPGLDIEQYF

size: .
D: TRBD1
J: TRBJ2-2
V: TRBV4-2
DNA: TGTGCCAGCAGCCGAGGACAGGGGGACACCGGGGAGCTGTTTTTT
CDR3: CASSRGQGDTGELFF

size: .
D: TRBD1
J: TRBJ2-5
V: TRBV2
DNA: TGTGCCAGCGAGGACAGGCAAGAGACCCAGTACTTC
CDR3: CASEDRQETQYF

size: .
D: .
J: TRBJ2-7
V: TRBV9
DNA: TGTGCCAGCAGCGTAGAGGATAGCCCCTACGAGCAGTACTTC
CDR3: CASSVEDSPYEQYF

size: .
D: .
J: TRBJ1-1
V: TRBV5-1
DNA: TGCGCCAGCAGCGTGAACAGGGCAGGGGACACTGAAGCTTTCTTT
CDR3: CASSVNRAGDTEAFF

size: .
D: .
J: TRBJ2-1
V: TRBV10-3
DNA: TGTGCCATCAGTGACCAGACTCGCAATGAGCAGTTCTTC
CDR3: CAISDQTRNEQFF

size: .
D: .
J: TRBJ2-5
V: TRBV7-8
DNA: TGTGCCAGCAGCTCTCCCCTGACCTCGGGACTCCTCCAAGAGACCCAGTACTTC
CDR3: CASSSPLTSGLLQETQYF

size: .
D: TRBD2
J: TRBJ2-2
V: TRBV5-5
DNA: TGTGCCAGCAGCTCCCGAGCGGGAGGAGGGGCCGGGGAGCTGTTTTTT
CDR3: CASSSRAGGGAGELFF

size: .
D: .
J: TRBJ2-5
V: TRBV5-4
DNA: TGTGCCAGCAGCGCAGACACGTACCAAGAGACCCAGTACTTC
CDR3: CASSADTYQETQYF

size: .
D: .
J: TRBJ1-1
V: TRBV29-1
DNA: TGCAGCGTTGGGGCTGACAACACTGAAGCTTTCTTT
CDR3: CSVGADNTEAFF

size: .
D: .
J: TRBJ1-1
V: TRBV29-1
DNA: TGCAGCTCCTCGAGGGCAGGTGAAGCTTTCTTT
CDR3: CSSSRAGEAFF

size: .
D: TRBD1
J: TRBJ2-4
V: TRBV6-4
DNA: TGTGCCAGCAGTGACCCCATTGATATACCGGGACAGGGGGCGTTTATTGACAAAAACATTCAGTACTTC
CDR3: CASSDPIDIPGQGAFIDKNIQYF

size: .
D: .
J: TRBJ2-7
V: TRBV11-2
DNA: TGTGCCAGCAGCTTAGGGGCAGGGGGAGGCGAGCAGTACTTC
CDR3: CASSLGAGGGEQYF

size: .
D: .
J: TRBJ2-7
V: TRBV5-1
DNA: TGCGCCAGCAGCTCTTACTACGAGCAGTACTTC
CDR3: CASSSYYEQYF

size: .
D: .
J: TRBJ2-2
V: TRBV19
DNA: TGTGCCAGTAGTAATGAGAACGCCCGCACCGGGGAGCTGTTTTTT
CDR3: CASSNENARTGELFF

size: .
D: .
J: TRBJ1-2
V: TRBV5-1
DNA: TGCGCCAGCAGCTTGACAGGGTTCTATGGCTACACCTTC
CDR3: CASSLTGFYGYTF

size: .
D: TRBD1
J: TRBJ1-2
V: TRBV7-8
DNA: TGTGCCAGCAGCTCCCGGGACAGTGACTATGGCTACACCTTC
CDR3: CASSSRDSDYGYTF

size: .
D: .
J: TRBJ1-2
V: TRBV19
DNA: TGTGCCAGTAGTCTATCGGGGGAGAGCTATGGCTACACCTTC
CDR3: CASSLSGESYGYTF